The 30 T cell receptor beta chains presented below share a single source sample, sequenced in a study of cytomegalovirus exposure and HLA in healthy donors. The assay was immunoSEQ multiplex PCR, and TCRdb's table has in-frame clones only and misses some. The data hold about 110,000 clones, with about 85% observed a single time. The sample comprised PBMCs. The source of these receptors is a woman aged 18-29 years in good health and CMV-seronegative.

The rearrangement joins TRBV28 to TRBJ1-5; 7 bases are shared with TRBD1. V lost 6 bases, J lost 6 bases, and 2 bases stayed unmatched. The CDR3 sequence is 12 residues long. Germline-derived CDR1 and CDR2 are MDHEN and SYDVKM. CDR3 loop: CASRTGSQPQHF. CDR3 DNA sequence: TGTGCCAGCAGGACAGGGTCTCAGCCCCAGCATTTT. Full variable domain (missing parts from reference TRBV28 and TRBJ1-5): DVKVTQSSRYLVKRTGEKVFLECVQDMDHENMFWYRQDPGLGLRLIYFSYDVKMKEKGDIPEGYSVSREKKERFSLILESASTNQTSMYLCASRTGSQPQHFGDGTRLSIL.

The chain employs TRBV27 and TRBJ2-1, with 13 nucleotides matching TRBD2. The CDR3 is made up of 17 amino acids. Germline values: CDR1 MNHEY, CDR2 SMNVEV (reference sequence). Trimming took 5 bases from V and 3 from J; bases not matched to a gene: 7. CDR3 in DNA: TGTGCCAGCAGTACCGAACTAGCGGGGGGGATCTACAATGAGCAGTTCTTC. Protein product: CASSTELAGGIYNEQFF.

The V call is TRBV7-9, the J call TRBJ2-1; D might be TRBD2 (6 bases). The CDR3 has 15 amino acids. Germline assignment: CDR1 SEHNR and CDR2 FQNEAQ (reference sequence). Trimming removed 5 bases from V and 3 bases from J, with 14 bases in between. CDR3 bases: TGTGCCAGCAGCCCGCGGGGACTGAGCTACAATGAGCAGTTCTTC. Protein sequence: CASSPRGLSYNEQFF.

V and J are TRBV5-4 and TRBJ1-1; a weak D match, TRBD1 (6 bases). This CDR3 has 17 amino acids. Germline V CDR1 and CDR2: SGHNT, YYREEE (reference sequence). V was clipped by 4 bases and J by 4 bases, with 23 bases between them. This CDR3 reads CASSPRGGAYGVTEAFF. In DNA form, the CDR3 reads TGTGCCAGCAGCCCTAGGGGGGGCGCATATGGAGTCACTGAAGCTTTCTTT. The full variable domain, its missing parts supplied by reference TRBV5-4 and TRBJ1-1, is ETGVTQSPTHLIKTRGQQVTLRCSSQSGHNTVSWYQQALGQGPQFIFQYYREEENGRGNFPPRFSGLQFPNYSSELNVNALELDDSALYLCASSPRGGAYGVTEAFFGQGTRLTVV.

The genes are TRBV7-9 and TRBJ2-5, with 14 bases fitting TRBD2. This CDR3 is 15 amino acids long. CDR1 and CDR2 (germline): SEHNR, FQNEAQ (reference sequence). J gave up 5 bases and V 5 bases, and 4 bases lay outside the gene matches. The CDR3 region is CASSPTSGGAETQYF. DNA of the CDR3: TGTGCCAGCAGCCCGACTAGCGGGGGGGCTGAGACCCAGTACTTC.

This rearrangement joins TRBV2 to TRBJ1-1, with D possibly being TRBD1 (5 bases). Germline V gives CDR1 SNHLY, CDR2 FYNNEI. Deletions cut 10 bases from V and 4 bases from J, with 16 bases between. This CDR3 region has 13 residues. CDR3 sequence reads: CATRELGGTEAFF. CDR3 coding DNA: TGTGCCACCCGAGAGTTGGGGGGCACTGAAGCTTTCTTT.

This sequence joins TRBV9 and TRBJ1-1; tentative D call: TRBD1 (6 bases). V was cut by 0 bases and J by 1 base, with 10 bases left in between. The germline gives CDR1 SGDLS, CDR2 YYNGEE. The CDR3 is 15 residues long. The DNA of the CDR3 is TGTGCCAGCAGCGTAGGGGGGGGGCCGAACACTGAAGCTTTCTTT. This translates into CASSVGGGPNTEAFF.

Concerning this clone: The sample holds other DNA sequences that translate to the same CDR3. The chain is built from TRBV27 and TRBJ1-1; D is perhaps TRBD1 (5 bases). The CDR3 loop spans 13 amino acids. CDR1 is MNHEY and CDR2 is SMNVEV in the germline V gene (reference sequence). V was cut by 3 bases and J by 4 bases, with 9 bases left in between. The CDR3 region is CASSLRGSTEAFF. The CDR3 DNA follows: TGTGCCAGCAGTTTGCGGGGGAGCACTGAAGCTTTCTTT.

The CDR3 region is CASSRGGGQPQHF. In DNA, the CDR3 is TGTGCCAGCAGCCGCGGGGGGGGCCAGCCCCAGCATTTT. The rearrangement uses TRBV5-6 and TRBJ1-5; D may be TRBD1 (6 bases). The CDR3 loop spans 13 amino acids. Germline CDR1 reads SGHDT; CDR2 reads YYEEEE. Trimming removed 4 bases at V and 7 bases at J, with 12 bases between.

This clone was observed a handful of times. The CDR3 bases are TGTGCCAGCAGTGAAGAAGTGGGTGCGGGCACTGAAGCTTTCTTT. This codes for CASSEEVGAGTEAFF. The chain combines TRBV6-1 with TRBJ1-1; D not resolved. CDR1 is MNHNS and CDR2 is SASEGT in the germline V gene. V lost 1 base and J lost 4, with 13 bases in between. The CDR3 contains 15 residues.

In its sample, this clone was seen once. The chain has TRBV2 and TRBJ2-5; 9 positions match TRBD2. With V trimmed by 6 bases and J by 2 bases, 4 bases remained unmatched. The CDR3 spans 14 residues. CDR1 and CDR2 (germline): SNHLY, FYNNEI. CDR3 sequence reads: CASRDTSGQETQYF. CDR3 coding DNA: TGTGCCAGCAGGGACACTAGCGGGCAAGAGACCCAGTACTTC.

This chain's CDR3 is CASSPRESGETYEQYF. The CDR3, as DNA: TGCGCCAGCAGCCCCAGGGAATCTGGGGAAACCTACGAGCAGTACTTC. The chain uses TRBV5-1 and TRBJ2-7, with D possibly being TRBD1 (5 bases). V was pared by 4 bases and J by 2 bases, with 19 bases between. Looked up from germline, CDR1 is SGHRS and CDR2 is YFSETQ. This CDR3 is 16 amino acids long. Filled out from reference TRBV5-1 and TRBJ2-7, the complete variable domain reads KAGVTQTPRYLIKTRGQQVTLSCSPISGHRSVSWYQQTPGQGLQFLFEYFSETQRNKGNFPGRFSGRQFSNSRSEMNVSTLELGDSALYLCASSPRESGETYEQYFGPGTRLTVT.

The genes are TRBV28 and TRBJ2-7; D may be TRBD2 (5 bases). Germline V CDR1 and CDR2: MDHEN, SYDVKM. Trimming shortened V by 5 bases and J by 9 bases, and 11 bases separated the two germline ends. The CDR3 sequence is 11 residues long. The chain's CDR3 is CASSQTRGQYF. CDR3 DNA sequence: TGTGCCAGCAGTCAAACACGGGGGCAGTACTTC.

The chain joins TRBV6-4 to TRBJ1-2, with a possible D match to TRBD1 (6 bases). Germline assignment: CDR1 MRHNA and CDR2 SNTAGT. The V end was cut by 4 bases, the J end by 3 bases, with 12 bases between. CDR3 length equals 14 residues. CDR3 sequence reads: CASSGSGADYGYTF. The CDR3 coding sequence is TGTGCCAGCAGTGGATCAGGGGCGGACTATGGCTACACCTTC.

The gene calls are TRBV7-2 and TRBJ2-1, with 11 bases aligning to TRBD2. In germline, CDR1 is SGHTA, CDR2 FQGNSA. V lost 0 bases, J lost 9 bases, and 7 bases stayed unmatched. The length of the CDR3 is 16 residues. In nucleotides, the CDR3 is TGTGCCAGCAGCTTAGCATTAGCGGGGGGGTCGGCTGAGCAGTTCTTC. The encoded protein is CASSLALAGGSAEQFF.

The chain has TRBV5-1 and TRBJ1-1, with TRBD1 matching 11 bases. V was pared by 2 bases and J by 4 bases, with 7 bases of the junction left unmatched. The CDR3 sequence is 16 residues long. Germline CDR1 reads SGHRS; CDR2 reads YFSETQ. The CDR3 region is CASSFTGTGGRTEAFF. As DNA, the CDR3 is TGCGCCAGCAGCTTCACCGGGACAGGGGGTCGCACTGAAGCTTTCTTT.

J is TRBJ2-2 and V is TRBV9; 10 nucleotides align to TRBD2. There are 16 residues in the CDR3. Germline V gene data show CDR1 as SGDLS and CDR2 as YYNGEE. The ends lost 3 bases at V and 6 bases at J; junction bases unmatched: 8. The CDR3 loop is CASSAFSGGPSGELFF. The CDR3 nucleotides are TGTGCCAGCAGCGCTTTTAGCGGGGGGCCATCCGGGGAGCTGTTTTTT.

The CDR3 here is CAISVSYEQYF. The CDR3 region has the DNA TGTGCCATCAGTGTTAGTTACGAGCAGTACTTC. The V and J genes are TRBV10-3 and TRBJ2-7; D not resolved. CDR3 length: 11 residues. V was cut by 4 bases and J by 4 bases, with 5 bases left in between. The germline V gene encodes CDR1 ENHRY and CDR2 SYGVKD.

The rearrangement links TRBV2 to TRBJ2-1; no clear D. With 4 bases removed from V and 4 bases from J, the gap between germline ends came to 5 bases. This CDR3 is built from 12 residues. Germline V gene lookup returns CDR1 SNHLY and CDR2 FYNNEI. CDR3 coding DNA: TGTGCCAGCAGTGCACTGTACAATGAGCAGTTCTTC. Amino acids: CASSALYNEQFF.

V gene TRBV20-1 combines with J gene TRBJ1-2, with D unclear. Per germline, CDR1 DFQATT and CDR2 SNEGSKA (reference sequence). This CDR3 has 10 amino acids. V gave up 7 bases and J gave up 6 bases, with 9 bases separating them. In nucleotides, the CDR3 is TGCAGTGGAGGTTTGGATGGCTACACCTTC. Encoded protein: CSGGLDGYTF.

This clone was recorded once. The chain links TRBV11-3 to TRBJ2-1; 12 nucleotides agree with TRBD2. CDR3 length equals 14 residues. Per germline, CDR1 SGHNT and CDR2 YENEEA. After removal of 1 base from V and 11 bases from J, the junction contained 3 bases not matched to a gene. The CDR3 DNA reads as TGTGCCAGCAGCTTAGGCCTAGCGGGGGGGAAGCAGTTCTTC. It specifies CASSLGLAGGKQFF.

The CDR3 region is CASSETAGAETQYF. CDR3 DNA: TGTGCCAGCAGTGAAACAGCGGGGGCGGAGACCCAGTACTTC. This chain uses TRBV2 with TRBJ2-5; 8 nucleotides line up with TRBD2. CDR1 SNHLY and CDR2 FYNNEI come from the germline V gene. CDR3 length: 14 amino acids. Trimming removed 2 bases from V and 5 bases from J; junction bases left unmatched: 4.

J is TRBJ2-1 and V is TRBV6-5, with unresolved D. V was cut by 0 bases and J by 9 bases, with 9 bases left in between. The CDR3 is 13 residues long. Germline CDR1 reads MNHEY; CDR2 reads SVGAGI. The CDR3: CASSYSNGGEQFF. The DNA of the CDR3 is TGTGCCAGCAGTTACTCGAACGGTGGTGAGCAGTTCTTC.

CDR3 in amino acids: CASSGPGTGGYEQYF. CDR3 nucleotides: TGTGCCAGCAGTGGACCCGGGACAGGGGGCTACGAGCAGTACTTC. V and J are TRBV6-1 and TRBJ2-7, with TRBD1 matching 11 bases. V was clipped by 4 bases and J by 3 bases; unmatched bases: 5. The germline V gene encodes CDR1 MNHNS and CDR2 SASEGT. The CDR3 is 15 amino acids.

Here the CDR3 DNA reads TGTGCCAGCAGTGTCAGGGAAGAGACCCAGTACTTC. This encodes CASSVREETQYF. The rearrangement links TRBV6-1 to TRBJ2-5, with D perhaps matching TRBD1 (5 bases). Germline CDR1 is MNHNS and CDR2 is SASEGT. CDR3 length equals 12 residues. Between the trimmed V and J ends, which lost 4 bases and 3 bases, there was a span of 6 bases.

The chain employs TRBV5-4 and TRBJ2-2, with a tentative D call TRBD1 (5 bases). V was pared by 3 bases and J by 5 bases, with 5 bases between. Germline V gene data show CDR1 as SGHNT and CDR2 as YYREEE (reference sequence). This CDR3 comprises 12 residues. Here the CDR3 DNA reads TGTGCCAGCAGCTCAGGGACCGGGGAGCTGTTTTTT. Encoded protein: CASSSGTGELFF.

J is TRBJ1-5 and V is TRBV4-1; TRBD1 is a possible D gene (5 bases). The V gene's germline CDR1 is MGHRA and CDR2 YSYEKL. The V end lost 3 bases, the J end lost 0 bases, and 15 bases lay between the germline ends. The CDR3 runs to 17 residues. This CDR3 reads CASSQLPTGYSNQPQHF. The CDR3 DNA reads as TGCGCCAGCAGCCAGCTCCCAACAGGATATAGCAATCAGCCCCAGCATTTT.

The CDR3, as DNA: TGTGCCAGCAGCGCTTCTTACCCAGGGGACTATGGCTACACCTTC. Protein product: CASSASYPGDYGYTF. V and J are TRBV7-9 and TRBJ1-2; weak D call: TRBD1 (6 bases). This CDR3 contains 15 residues. V lost 5 bases, J lost 3 bases, and 16 bases lay in between. Per germline, CDR1 SEHNR and CDR2 FQNEAQ (reference sequence).

V is TRBV7-9 and J is TRBJ1-2, with 7 bases that match TRBD1. The CDR3 extends over 14 amino acids. V dropped 3 bases and J dropped 8; count of bases not matched to a gene: 9. Germline V gene data show CDR1 as SEHNR and CDR2 as FQNEAQ (reference sequence). The CDR3 here is CASSLTGTVKGYTF. In DNA form, the CDR3 reads TGTGCCAGCAGCTTGACAGGGACCGTGAAGGGCTACACCTTC.

The CDR3 here is CASSYRQINYGYTF. The CDR3 region has the DNA TGTGCCAGCAGTTACCGACAGATAAACTATGGCTACACCTTC. The chain has TRBV6-5 and TRBJ1-2, with D perhaps TRBD1 (5 bases). The CDR3 length is 14 residues. The germline CDR1 and CDR2 sequences are MNHEY and SVGAGI. V was cut by 2 bases and J by 2 bases, with 9 bases left in between.